This T cell receptor beta chain was identified in a study of spatial heterogeneity in lung cancer. Overall study: As counted in raw reads, each unique TCR and UMI combination appeared more than ten times on average.

A unique molecular identifier was carried by every single TCR cDNA molecule. TCRdb independently ran MiXCR on the 5' RACE reads; one entry per CDR3 protein. Here the sample spans around 75,000 distinct CDR3 sequences, less than 15% being singletons. The table lists this clonotype with many counts. Its antigen remains unidentified. The study, taken as a whole, reports: Among blood samples, ubiquitous expanded tumor TCRs appeared more at resection than at follow-up.

The ends lost 6 bases at V and 6 bases at J; junction bases unmatched: 7. The CDR3 is 14 residues long. Per germline, CDR1 SNHLY and CDR2 FYNNEI. The time point was: sample taken at primary tumor resection. Whole RNA, isolated from tumor, nontumor lung or frozen PBMC, was sequenced without prior sorting. A total of approximately 75 untreated early-stage non-small cell lung cancer patients served as donors. This rearrangement joins TRBV2 to TRBJ1-1; 10 bases agree with TRBD1. The receptor was isolated from a male donor with early-stage non-small cell lung cancer. The sequences come from PBMCs, collected at surgery. CDR3 residues: CASSPGTGDAEAFF. The CDR3 DNA follows: TGTGCCAGCAGCCCCGGGACAGGGGACGCTGAAGCTTTCTTT.